The 3 T cell receptor beta chains reported below all come from one sample, sequenced in a study of PD-1 blockade in classical Hodgkin lymphoma (dated by TCRdb to about 2020). The meaning of the sample's time point label: cycle 1 day 1 (C1D1), immediately before nivolumab initiation. Relapse after autologous stem cell transplantation had occurred in all trial patients, and cohorts A, B and C were distinguished by prior brentuximab vedotin exposure. Using a Miltenyi CD4+ T cell isolation kit, CD4+ T cells were purified from thawed PBMCs through magnetic negative selection. Libraries were built with the immunoSEQ multiplex PCR assay. The immuneACCESS repertoire file appears here via TCRdb, limited to in-frame rearrangements. These files lack a portion of the clones; in checked studies, under half of the deficit traces to unresolved V genes, and the cause of the others is not known. The sample yields 7,000 or so clones; about 77% were counted once. Of the sample, just over 4% falls within the top ten clones.

Sequencing used CD4+ T cells from blood, obtained at baseline. Receptors originate from a human donor with classical Hodgkin lymphoma.

Details on this clone: The junction departs from germline at one end; a sequencing error may be responsible. The chain carries TRBV7-7 and TRBJ2-2; no definite D call. The CDR3 runs 13 residues. Germline lookup yields CDR1 SSHAT and CDR2 FNYEAQ (reference sequence). CDR3 in DNA: TGTGCTAGCAGCCAAGAGAGCAGCGGGGAGCTGTTTTTT. Translated, it gives CASSQESSGELFF.

This clone was seen once. The chain combines TRBV5-1 with TRBJ2-2, with D unclear. CDR1 and CDR2 from the germline V gene are SGHRS and YFSETQ. Trimming removed 6 bases at V and 1 base at J, with 10 bases between. CDR3 size: 14 residues. The CDR3 bases are TGCGCCAGCACCAGGACCCAGAACACCGGGGAGCTGTTTTTT. Protein: CASTRTQNTGELFF.

Only one count was recorded for this clone. The J gene is TRBJ2-3, the V gene TRBV29-1; D unclear. The length of the CDR3 is 11 residues. CDR1 and CDR2 from the germline V gene are SQVTM and ANQGSEA. The V end lost 6 bases, the J end lost 3 bases, and 7 bases lay between the germline ends. The CDR3 DNA follows: TGCAGCGTCGATAGAACAGATACGCAGTATTTT. Amino acid sequence: CSVDRTDTQYF.